The clone carrying this TCR beta chain was seen a few times. As yet, its antigen is unknown. The entry originates in a study of a mutant IDH1 vaccine in newly diagnosed glioma. On the study more broadly: There were about 60% males and around 40% females among treated patients, whose mean age was approximately 40 years. Regarding the study as a whole: Vaccine-induced responses were seen in roughly 93% of patients, spanning several MHC alleles.

The method was immunoSEQ multiplex PCR; TCRdb's version includes in-frame clones alone and lacks a portion of them. Of over 75,000 clones listed, over 75% were seen once; the top ten hold 7.5%. Germline CDR1 and CDR2: MNHEY and SVGAGI. The CDR3 length is 14 residues. V lost 6 bases and J lost 1; bases outside the gene matches: 3. Time point meaning: baseline, week 1 (first vaccination visit). Treatment meaning: pre-vaccination baseline after standard-of-care therapy. Donor diagnoses consisted of new WHO grade 3 or 4 IDH1-mutant, ATRX-lost astrocytomas. This clonotype was sampled from a middle-aged man with glioma. V usage is TRBV6-5 and J usage is TRBJ1-2; 9 bases align to TRBD1. The sample consisted of PBMCs, taken from a glioma patient treated with radiotherapy, temozolomide or both. CDR3 sequence reads: CASRRDRVNYGYTF. The CDR3 region has the DNA TGTGCCAGCAGAAGGGACAGGGTTAACTATGGCTACACCTTC.